One sample yielded the 15 T cell receptor beta chains listed below, sequenced in a study of graft-versus-host responses after intestinal transplantation. Measured with immunoSEQ multiplex PCR; TCRdb has only the in-frame clones, and not every one. The sample lists about 54,000 clones; 91% were seen once. Specimen: PBMCs, collected approximately 660 days after intestinal transplant. The receptors were sampled from a human patient who received an intestinal transplant, so some T cells may come from the graft donor.

This chain joins TRBV2 and TRBJ2-6; no firm D call. CDR3 length: 13 residues. V lost 7 bases and J lost 4, with 8 bases in between. CDR1 SNHLY and CDR2 FYNNEI come from the germline V gene. The chain's CDR3 is CASNFFGANVLTF. The DNA for the CDR3 is TGTGCCAGCAATTTCTTCGGGGCCAACGTCCTGACTTTC.

This clone came up a few times. The chain's CDR3 is CASSLGTGKGEQFF. The DNA of the CDR3 is TGCGCCAGCAGCTTAGGGACAGGGAAAGGTGAGCAGTTCTTC. The rearrangement links TRBV5-1 to TRBJ2-1, with 9 bases that match TRBD1. V shed 2 bases, J shed 9 bases, and the junction held 6 bases outside the gene matches. This CDR3 region has 14 residues. Germline lookup yields CDR1 SGHRS and CDR2 YFSETQ. The variable domain in full, completed from reference TRBV5-1 and TRBJ2-1, reads KAGVTQTPRYLIKTRGQQVTLSCSPISGHRSVSWYQQTPGQGLQFLFEYFSETQRNKGNFPGRFSGRQFSNSRSEMNVSTLELGDSALYLCASSLGTGKGEQFFGPGTRLTVL.

The rearrangement joins TRBV15 to TRBJ1-1, with a weak D call TRBD1 (5 bases). Trimming pared 2 bases from V and 7 bases from J, leaving 17 bases between. Germline loops: CDR1 LNHNV, CDR2 YYDKDF (reference sequence). This CDR3 contains 15 residues. CDR3 loop: CATSRLSPGRREAFF. As DNA, the CDR3 is TGTGCCACCAGCAGACTATCGCCGGGACGGCGTGAAGCTTTCTTT.

The chain couples TRBV11-2 to TRBJ1-4, with a possible D match to TRBD1 (5 bases). Germline lookup yields CDR1 SGHAT and CDR2 FQNNGV. Trimming pared 5 bases from V and 4 bases from J, leaving 17 bases between. CDR3 size: 16 residues. Written as DNA, the CDR3 is TGTGCCAGCAGCCCCCCCATCGGCAGGGATAATGAAAAACTGTTTTTT. Translating gives CASSPPIGRDNEKLFF.

The count of this clone is one. The V and J genes are TRBV5-1 and TRBJ1-5, with D perhaps TRBD1 (5 bases). The germline gives CDR1 SGHRS, CDR2 YFSETQ. V was trimmed by 0 bases and J by 5 bases, leaving 12 bases between them. This CDR3 has 15 residues. The CDR3 nucleotides are TGCGCCAGCAGCTTGGATATTGGGGCCCATCAGCCCCAGCATTTT. This codes for CASSLDIGAHQPQHF.

CDR3 bases: TGTGCCAGCCAAAACGGGGAAAACACCATATATTTT. Translated: CASQNGENTIYF. J is TRBJ1-3 and V is TRBV7-9; no definite D call. Between the trimmed V and J ends, which lost 8 bases and 6 bases, there was a span of 11 bases. Germline loops: CDR1 SEHNR, CDR2 FQNEAQ (reference sequence). CDR3 size: 12 residues.

The chain employs TRBV7-2 and TRBJ2-5, with D perhaps being TRBD1 or TRBD2 (7 bases each). Germline-derived CDR1 and CDR2 are SGHTA and FQGNSA. The CDR3 covers 14 residues. V was clipped by 4 bases and J by 5 bases, with 14 bases between them. DNA of the CDR3: TGTGCCAGCAGCTCGACAGGGAGGGGGGAGACCCAGTACTTC. Protein: CASSSTGRGETQYF.

The rearrangement links TRBV19 to TRBJ1-4; D may be TRBD1 (5 bases). The V gene's germline CDR1 is LNHDA and CDR2 SQIVND (reference sequence). This CDR3 region has 19 residues. V lost 6 bases and J 4 bases, leaving 27 bases between the germline ends. The CDR3 is CASSPLLSGALNHNEKLFF. The CDR3 coding sequence is TGTGCCAGTAGCCCCCTCCTTAGCGGGGCACTGAACCATAATGAAAAACTGTTTTTT.

The gene calls are TRBV6-5 and TRBJ2-3; D ambiguous. Germline V CDR1 and CDR2: MNHEY, SVGAGI. This CDR3 has 12 residues. V lost 7 bases and J lost 4, with 9 bases in between. CDR3 in DNA: TGTGCCAGCACCGAGCCCCCAGATACGCAGTATTTT. Protein: CASTEPPDTQYF.

The chain joins TRBV5-4 to TRBJ2-3; D is unclear. CDR1 and CDR2 (germline): SGHNT, YYREEE (reference sequence). This CDR3 comprises 11 residues. V was cut by 5 bases and J by 6 bases, with 7 bases left in between. The CDR3: CASRLSDTQYF. The CDR3 coding sequence is TGTGCCAGCAGGTTGTCTGATACGCAGTATTTT.

The CDR3 DNA reads as TGTGCCAGCAGCCCATACAGGTTAAAAGAGACCCAGTACTTC. This translates into CASSPYRLKETQYF. J is TRBJ2-5 and V is TRBV7-9; D is possibly TRBD1 (5 bases). With 5 bases removed from V and 3 bases from J, the gap between germline ends came to 13 bases. Germline CDR1 reads SEHNR; CDR2 reads FQNEAQ (reference sequence). This CDR3 contains 14 residues.

V and J are TRBV7-9 and TRBJ1-1, with D unclear. V lost 1 base and J lost 10, with 16 bases in between. The CDR3 spans 14 residues. The germline CDR1 and CDR2 sequences are SEHNR and FQNEAQ (reference sequence). In DNA form, the CDR3 reads TGTGCCAGCAGCTTAGTGGCAGGCGGATGGGTAGCTTTCTTT. It encodes CASSLVAGGWVAFF.

This chain links TRBV7-8 with TRBJ1-1, with unresolved D. The CDR3 loop spans 15 amino acids. CDR1 SGHVS and CDR2 FQNEAQ come from the germline V gene. Trimming shortened V by 2 bases and J by 2 bases, and 12 bases separated the two germline ends. The CDR3 region has the DNA TGTGCCAGCAGCTTATTGGTGGCCAGCAACACTGAAGCTTTCTTT. Its protein is CASSLLVASNTEAFF.

This rearrangement joins TRBV5-1 to TRBJ2-2; 13 positions match TRBD2. The ends lost 4 bases at V and 5 bases at J; junction bases unmatched: 8. Germline values: CDR1 SGHRS, CDR2 YFSETQ. CDR3 length: 17 residues. The CDR3 is CASSHGMGLAGTGELFF. CDR3 nucleotides: TGCGCCAGCAGCCACGGAATGGGACTAGCGGGAACCGGGGAGCTGTTTTTT.

The chain uses TRBV25-1 and TRBJ2-3; D unclear. The germline V gene encodes CDR1 MGHDK and CDR2 SYGVNS. The ends were cut back, 8 bases at V and 2 bases at J, with 5 bases in the middle. This CDR3 region has 11 residues. The CDR3 sequence is CASGTTDTQYF. CDR3 DNA: TGTGCCAGCGGAACCACAGATACGCAGTATTTT.